This T cell receptor (beta chain) was recorded in a study of beta chain features in type 1 diabetes. About this clone itself: What it recognizes is unknown.

Since all of the isolated RNA was reverse transcribed, expressed TCRB transcripts were what got sequenced. Libraries were prepared by immunoSEQ multiplex PCR; TCRdb keeps only in-frame clonotypes and omits some of them. Of roughly 330,000 clones in the sample, about 13% are singletons; the top ten hold about 0.015%. Using CD45RO/CCR7/CD25/CD127/CD95/CD27, CD4+ naive, central memory, regulatory and stem cell-like memory cells were sorted. Points from the study as a whole: Moderate but significant shortening of TCRB CDR3s was recorded in all four CD4+ subsets from Type 1 diabetes patients. Any role of HLA type in TCRB rearrangement remained unresolved here. Patients and controls would be equally affected if PCR favored shorter templates.

The CDR3 has 13 residues. Germline V CDR1 and CDR2: LNHDA, SQIVND (reference sequence). The V end lost 0 bases, the J end lost 8 bases, and 11 bases lay between the germline ends. The source is a young woman with type 1 diabetes. What was sequenced was naive CD4+ T cells from blood. The chain links TRBV19 to TRBJ2-7; D may be TRBD1 (5 bases). CDR3 sequence reads: CASSIDWGAKQYV. In DNA form, the CDR3 reads TGTGCCAGTAGTATAGATTGGGGCGCGAAGCAGTACGTC.